The 3 T cell receptor beta chains reported below all come from one sample, sequenced in a study of blood T cells in healthy people across ages. Combining a sample-barcoded 5' primer with a J-beta primer mix, a second PCR ran for roughly 6 to 11 cycles. TCRdb re-called the 5' RACE reads through MiXCR, storing one row per CDR3 protein. The table has around 1.1 million distinct CDR3 sequences, roughly two fifths seen once. Material: blood. These TCRs come from a man aged 18 to 29 in good health.

The V call is TRBV18, the J call TRBJ1-2; 7 bases align to TRBD1. Germline V CDR1 and CDR2: KGHSH, LQKENI. There are 17 residues in the CDR3. Trimming at V came to 1 base and at J to 2 bases, leaving 10 bases not matched to a gene. CDR3 sequence (DNA): TGTGCCAGCTCACCACTTAGGCAGGGGGAAAGCAACTATGGCTACACCTTC. It translates to CASSPLRQGESNYGYTF. The full variable domain, rest sourced from reference TRBV18 and TRBJ1-2, is NAGVMQNPRHLVRRRGQEARLRCSPMKGHSHVYWYRQLPEEGLKFMVYLQKENIIDESGMPKERFSAEFPKEGPSILRIQQVVRGDSAAYFCASSPLRQGESNYGYTFGSGTRLTVV.

This clonotype was counted a few times. The chain is built from TRBV29-1 and TRBJ1-2; the D is unclear. Deletions cut 7 bases from V and 8 bases from J, with 11 bases between. This CDR3 region has 10 residues. CDR1 and CDR2 (germline): SQVTM, ANQGSEA. The CDR3 sequence is CSAWAVGYTF. The CDR3 DNA reads as TGCAGCGCTTGGGCCGTGGGCTACACCTTC.

This clonotype was counted between two and nine times. This chain connects TRBV20-1 to TRBJ1-4; D remains unclear. The germline V and J ends were trimmed by 6 bases and 5 bases, with 4 bases remaining between them. Germline V lookup: CDR1 DFQATT, CDR2 SNEGSKA (reference sequence). The CDR3 sequence is 10 residues long. The CDR3 coding sequence is TGCAGTGCCCAAAATGAAAAACTGTTTTTT. It translates to CSAQNEKLFF.